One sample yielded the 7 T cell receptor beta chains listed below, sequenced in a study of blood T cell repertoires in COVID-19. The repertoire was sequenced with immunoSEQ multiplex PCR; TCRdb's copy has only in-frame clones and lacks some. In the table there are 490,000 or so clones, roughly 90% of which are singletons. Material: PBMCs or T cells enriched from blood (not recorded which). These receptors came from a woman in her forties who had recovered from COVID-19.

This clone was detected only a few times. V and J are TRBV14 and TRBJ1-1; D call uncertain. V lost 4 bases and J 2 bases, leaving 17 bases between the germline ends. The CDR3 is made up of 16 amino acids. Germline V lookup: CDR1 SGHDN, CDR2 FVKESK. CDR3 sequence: CASSPVWWTGNTEAFF. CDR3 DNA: TGTGCCAGCAGCCCCGTTTGGTGGACGGGAAACACTGAAGCTTTCTTT.

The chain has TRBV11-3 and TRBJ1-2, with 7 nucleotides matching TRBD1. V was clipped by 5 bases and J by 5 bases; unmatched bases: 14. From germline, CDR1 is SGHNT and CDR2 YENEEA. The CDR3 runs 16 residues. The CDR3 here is CASSPPFGTVGYGYTF. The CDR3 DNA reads TGTGCCAGCAGCCCCCCTTTCGGGACAGTAGGTTATGGCTACACCTTC.

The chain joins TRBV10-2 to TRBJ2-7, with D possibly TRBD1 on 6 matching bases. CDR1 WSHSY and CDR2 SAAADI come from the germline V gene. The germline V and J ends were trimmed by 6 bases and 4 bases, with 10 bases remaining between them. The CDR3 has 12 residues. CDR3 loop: CASRPQGYEQYF. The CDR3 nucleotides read TGCGCCAGCAGACCTCAGGGGTACGAGCAGTACTTC.

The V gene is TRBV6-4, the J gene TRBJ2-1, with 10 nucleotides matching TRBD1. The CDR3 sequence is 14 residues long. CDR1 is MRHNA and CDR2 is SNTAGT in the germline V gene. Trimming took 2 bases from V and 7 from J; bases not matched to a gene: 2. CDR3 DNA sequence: TGTGCCAGCAGTGACGACAGGGGGCGTAATGAGCAGTTCTTC. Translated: CASSDDRGRNEQFF.

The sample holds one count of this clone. CDR3 sequence (DNA): TGCGCCAGCAGCCCCGACTGGACTAGAGGCACAGATACGCAGTATTTT. Translated: CASSPDWTRGTDTQYF. This rearrangement joins TRBV4-3 to TRBJ2-3; 7 bases fit TRBD2. The CDR3 is 16 residues long. From germline, CDR1 is LGHNA and CDR2 YSLEER. Trimming removed 4 bases from V and 1 base from J; junction bases left unmatched: 8.

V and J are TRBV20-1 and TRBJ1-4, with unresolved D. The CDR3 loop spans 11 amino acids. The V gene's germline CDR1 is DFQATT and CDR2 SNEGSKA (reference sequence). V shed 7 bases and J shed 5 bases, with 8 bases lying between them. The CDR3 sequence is CSVGRNEKLFF. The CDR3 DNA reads TGCAGTGTGGGCCGCAATGAAAAACTGTTTTTT.

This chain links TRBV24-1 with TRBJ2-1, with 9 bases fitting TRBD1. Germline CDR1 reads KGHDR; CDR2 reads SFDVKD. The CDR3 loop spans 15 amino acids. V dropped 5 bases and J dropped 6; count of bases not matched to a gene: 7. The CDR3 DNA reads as TGTGCCACCAGTGCCCGGGACAGGGATACCAATGAGCAGTTCTTC. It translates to CATSARDRDTNEQFF.